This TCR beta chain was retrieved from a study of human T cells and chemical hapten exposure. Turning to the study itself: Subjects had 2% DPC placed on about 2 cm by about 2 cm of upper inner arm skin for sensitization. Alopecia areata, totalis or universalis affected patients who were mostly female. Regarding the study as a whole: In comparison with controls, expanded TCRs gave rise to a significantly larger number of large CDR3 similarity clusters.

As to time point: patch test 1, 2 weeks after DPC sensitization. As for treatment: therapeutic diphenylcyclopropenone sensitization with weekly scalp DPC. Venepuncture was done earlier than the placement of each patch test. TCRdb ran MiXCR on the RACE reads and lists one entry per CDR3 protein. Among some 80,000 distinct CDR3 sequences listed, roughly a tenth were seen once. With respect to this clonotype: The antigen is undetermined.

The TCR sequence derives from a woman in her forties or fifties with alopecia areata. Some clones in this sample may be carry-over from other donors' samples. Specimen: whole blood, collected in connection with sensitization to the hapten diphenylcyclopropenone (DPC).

The CDR3 reads CASSHQTGQISGANVLTF. The CDR3 region has the DNA TGTGCCAGCTCTCATCAGACAGGACAAATCTCTGGGGCCAACGTCCTGACTTTC. The V call is TRBV18, the J call TRBJ2-6; tentative D call: TRBD1 (6 bases). There are 18 residues in the CDR3. Germline CDR1 KGHSH, CDR2 LQKENI. V was pared by 6 bases and J by 0 bases, with 18 bases between. Full variable domain (outside the CDR3, taken from reference TRBV18 and TRBJ2-6): NAGVMQNPRHLVRRRGQEARLRCSPMKGHSHVYWYRQLPEEGLKFMVYLQKENIIDESGMPKERFSAEFPKEGPSILRIQQVVRGDSAAYFCASSHQTGQISGANVLTFGAGSRLTVL.